This entry lists 22 T cell receptor beta chains sequenced from one sample in a study of early stage breast cancer tumors. Measured with immunoSEQ multiplex PCR; TCRdb has only the in-frame clones, and not every one. The sample carries approximately 70,000 clones, less than 90% recorded once. Sequenced input: blood. These receptors were collected from a person aged 35 to 50 with breast cancer.

This clone was counted a single time. The chain employs TRBV7-6 and TRBJ2-7, with 8 nucleotides matching TRBD1. Germline V gene data show CDR1 as SGHVS and CDR2 as FNYEAQ. V shed 3 bases, J shed 9 bases, and the junction held 7 bases outside the gene matches. The CDR3 runs to 13 residues. The CDR3 sequence is CASSLAGQGRQYF. CDR3 nucleotide sequence: TGTGCCAGCAGCTTGGCCGGACAGGGCAGGCAGTACTTC.

The CDR3, as DNA: TGTGCCAGCAGTTTTGGCTATAGCACAGATACGCAGTATTTT. This sequence encodes CASSFGYSTDTQYF. The chain combines TRBV27 with TRBJ2-3; no reliable D call. V gave up 3 bases and J gave up 0 bases, with 7 bases separating them. The CDR3 sequence is 14 residues long. Germline values: CDR1 MNHEY, CDR2 SMNVEV (reference sequence).

This clone has more than one count but fewer than ten. The J gene is TRBJ1-2, the V gene TRBV30, with 7 bases matching TRBD1. This CDR3 contains 12 residues. Germline lookup yields CDR1 GTSNPN and CDR2 SVGIG (reference sequence). J was trimmed by 6 bases and V by 3 bases; bases with no gene match: 4. This CDR3 is CAWRETGDGYTF. CDR3 nucleotides: TGTGCCTGGAGGGAAACAGGGGATGGCTACACCTTC.

J is TRBJ2-7 and V is TRBV20-1, with D perhaps TRBD2 (6 bases). The V end lost 0 bases, the J end lost 12 bases, and 12 bases lay between the germline ends. The CDR3 is 11 residues long. Germline V gives CDR1 DFQATT, CDR2 SNEGSKA (reference sequence). The CDR3 protein is CSARDGREVYF. CDR3 in DNA: TGCAGTGCTAGAGATGGAAGGGAGGTGTACTTC.

The chain has TRBV7-9 and TRBJ2-1; weak D call: TRBD2 (5 bases). The germline V and J ends were trimmed by 5 bases and 9 bases, with 11 bases remaining between them. CDR1 SEHNR and CDR2 FQNEAQ come from the germline V gene (reference sequence). This CDR3 has 12 residues. CDR3 DNA: TGTGCCAGCAGCCTACTAGTTTTTGAGCAGTTCTTC. Encoded protein: CASSLLVFEQFF.

This chain connects TRBV5-6 to TRBJ1-5, with D tentatively TRBD1 (5 bases). Germline V lookup: CDR1 SGHDT, CDR2 YYEEEE. CDR3 length: 17 amino acids. Between the trimmed V and J ends, which lost 0 bases and 4 bases, there was a span of 17 bases. The CDR3 reads CASSLGGAGIANQPQHF. The CDR3 DNA follows: TGTGCCAGCAGCTTGGGAGGCGCAGGGATCGCAAATCAGCCCCAGCATTTT. The full variable domain, with the rest looked up from reference TRBV5-6 and TRBJ1-5, is DAGVTQSPTHLIKTRGQQVTLRCSPKSGHDTVSWYQQALGQGPQFIFQYYEEEERQRGNFPDRFSGHQFPNYSSELNVNALLLGDSALYLCASSLGGAGIANQPQHFGDGTRLSIL.

A single count supports this clone. The chain combines TRBV5-6 with TRBJ2-1; D may correspond to TRBD1 or TRBD2 (5 bases each). Deletions cut 2 bases from V and 3 bases from J, with 9 bases between. Germline values: CDR1 SGHDT, CDR2 YYEEEE. The CDR3 runs to 14 residues. The CDR3 loop reads CASSLGEIYNEQFF. The CDR3 nucleotides are TGTGCCAGCAGCTTAGGGGAGATCTACAATGAGCAGTTCTTC.

This sequence joins TRBV21-1 and TRBJ1-1. TRBV21-1 is listed as a pseudogene. The CDR3 length is 20 residues. This CDR3 reads CASESRKAGGQTKKNTEAFF. DNA of the CDR3: TGTGCCAGCGAAAGCCGAAAAGCGGGGGGCCAAACTAAAAAGAACACTGAAGCTTTCTTT.

Within the sample, this clone is medium-sized (0.01 to 0.1%). This chain links TRBV6-1 with TRBJ2-3, with 7 bases that match TRBD2. Germline-derived CDR1 and CDR2 are MNHNS and SASEGT. This CDR3 is 15 amino acids long. Germline trimming cut 1 base from V and 0 bases from J; bases unmatched to any gene: 1. The DNA of the CDR3 is TGTGCCAGCAGTGAAGTTAGCGGGAGCACAGATACGCAGTATTTT. Its protein product is CASSEVSGSTDTQYF.

This chain connects TRBV6-6 to TRBJ2-7; D perhaps matches TRBD2 (6 bases). Trimming cost V 5 bases and J 3 bases, with 11 bases left between them. CDR3 length: 13 residues. Germline V gene lookup returns CDR1 MNHNY and CDR2 SVGAGI (reference sequence). In DNA, the CDR3 is TGTGCCAGCAGTATAGCGGAGAACTACGAGCAGTACTTC. Translated: CASSIAENYEQYF.

This clone was counted a few times. At one end, the junction sequence differs from germline, possibly due to a read error. CDR3 sequence reads: CASSRGENTEAFF. As DNA, the CDR3 is TGTGCTAGCAGCCGGGGGGAAAACACTGAAGCTTTCTTT. The chain links TRBV7-7 to TRBJ1-1; a possible D gene is TRBD1 (5 bases). CDR3 length: 13 residues. Germline CDR1 reads SSHAT; CDR2 reads FNYEAQ (reference sequence).

The J gene is TRBJ2-1, the V gene TRBV4-2; the D gene is possibly TRBD2 (5 bases). CDR3 length: 13 amino acids. The germline V and J ends were trimmed by 0 bases and 11 bases, with 11 bases remaining between them. The V gene's germline CDR1 is LGHNA and CDR2 YNFKEQ. CDR3 sequence (DNA): TGTGCCAGCAGCCAAGATATTCGGGAACAGCAGTTCTTC. It is translated as CASSQDIREQQFF.

V gene TRBV30 combines with J gene TRBJ2-7, with TRBD1 matching over 7 bases. Germline lookup yields CDR1 GTSNPN and CDR2 SVGIG (reference sequence). J was trimmed by 3 bases and V by 0 bases; bases with no gene match: 5. This CDR3 has 14 residues. Here the CDR3 DNA reads TGTGCCTGGAGTGTCGAGGGGGCCATCTACGAGCAGTACTTC. It yields the protein CAWSVEGAIYEQYF.

V and J are TRBV23-1 and TRBJ2-1; unclear D gene. TRBV23-1 is assigned to the ORF class and has an uncertain function. This CDR3 has 16 amino acids. V lost 6 bases to trimming and J lost 0 bases, with 15 bases between them. The chain's CDR3 is CASSQTTYGSYNEQFF. The CDR3 DNA reads TGCGCCAGCAGCCAAACGACTTATGGCTCCTACAATGAGCAGTTCTTC.

This clone was detected once. For the CDR3, the DNA is TGTGCCAGCAGCTTAGGGGTGCGGACAAACACCTACGAGCAGTACTTC. This codes for CASSLGVRTNTYEQYF. The rearrangement joins TRBV11-2 to TRBJ2-7; D is perhaps TRBD1 (5 bases). The CDR3 loop spans 16 amino acids. The germline V and J ends were trimmed by 1 base and 2 bases, with 15 bases remaining between them. CDR1 is SGHAT and CDR2 is FQNNGV in the germline V gene. Full variable domain (rest looked up from reference TRBV11-2 and TRBJ2-7): EAGVAQSPRYKIIEKRQSVAFWCNPISGHATLYWYQQILGQGPKLLIQFQNNGVVDDSQLPKDRFSAERLKGVDSTLKIQPAKLEDSAVYLCASSLGVRTNTYEQYFGPGTRLTVT.

CDR3 residues: CASSPATGRRIYEQYF. In DNA form, the CDR3 reads TGTGCCAGCTCACCGGCGACGGGACGCCGGATCTACGAGCAGTACTTC. The chain links TRBV18 to TRBJ2-7; D may be TRBD1 or TRBD2 (5 bases each). This CDR3 contains 16 residues. CDR1 and CDR2 from the germline V gene are KGHSH and LQKENI. V was clipped by 3 bases and J by 3 bases, with 18 bases between them. The complete variable domain, with remaining parts taken from reference TRBV18 and TRBJ2-7, reads NAGVMQNPRHLVRRRGQEARLRCSPMKGHSHVYWYRQLPEEGLKFMVYLQKENIIDESGMPKERFSAEFPKEGPSILRIQQVVRGDSAAYFCASSPATGRRIYEQYFGPGTRLTVT.

J is TRBJ1-5 and V is TRBV5-6; D is perhaps TRBD1 (5 bases). The CDR3 is 13 residues long. Deletions cut 1 base from V and 4 bases from J, with 6 bases between. Germline CDR1 SGHDT, CDR2 YYEEEE. The CDR3 protein is CASSLRGNQPQHF. As DNA, the CDR3 is TGTGCCAGCAGCTTGAGGGGAAATCAGCCCCAGCATTTT. The whole variable domain, remainder taken from reference TRBV5-6 and TRBJ1-5, is DAGVTQSPTHLIKTRGQQVTLRCSPKSGHDTVSWYQQALGQGPQFIFQYYEEEERQRGNFPDRFSGHQFPNYSSELNVNALLLGDSALYLCASSLRGNQPQHFGDGTRLSIL.

The chain uses TRBV9 and TRBJ2-1; D might be TRBD1 (6 bases). Trimming cost V 0 bases and J 4 bases, with 8 bases left between them. Germline values: CDR1 SGDLS, CDR2 YYNGEE. The CDR3 runs to 14 residues. In nucleotides, the CDR3 is TGTGCCAGCAGCGTAGGGACAGCGTACAATGAGCAGTTCTTC. Protein: CASSVGTAYNEQFF.

The rearrangement joins TRBV28 to TRBJ1-5, with D hard to call. Trimming cost V 5 bases and J 7 bases, with 9 bases left between them. The CDR3 spans 12 residues. Looked up from germline, CDR1 is MDHEN and CDR2 is SYDVKM. CDR3 DNA: TGTGCCAGCAGTATAGTCAGGCAGCCCCAGCATTTT. Its protein product is CASSIVRQPQHF.

The chain has TRBV23-1 and TRBJ2-7; 8 bases agree with TRBD1. TRBV23-1 is marked as an open reading frame, function uncertain. The CDR3 has 22 residues. J lost 0 bases, V lost 2 bases, and 24 bases had no gene match. CDR3 DNA sequence: TGCGCCAGCAGTCAACCGACACGTGCCGGGACAGGAGAACTCGAAAGCTCCTACGAGCAGTACTTC. Encoded protein: CASSQPTRAGTGELESSYEQYF.

The chain links TRBV5-1 to TRBJ2-3; 8 nucleotides line up with TRBD1. The CDR3 extends over 15 amino acids. Per the germline V gene, CDR1 is SGHRS and CDR2 is YFSETQ. V gave up 4 bases and J gave up 3 bases; unmatched junction bases: 7. CDR3 protein: CASSPQGASTDTQYF. Written as DNA, the CDR3 is TGCGCCAGCAGCCCGCAGGGGGCTTCAACAGATACGCAGTATTTT.

The rearrangement joins TRBV29-1 to TRBJ2-5, with D possibly called TRBD1 or TRBD2 (5 bases each). Germline assignment: CDR1 SQVTM and CDR2 ANQGSEA. Trimming left V 3 bases short and J 5 bases short, with 13 bases between. There are 13 residues in the CDR3. CDR3 nucleotides: TGCAGCGTTGAGGGACGGAGCACGGAGACCCAGTACTTC. Amino acids: CSVEGRSTETQYF.